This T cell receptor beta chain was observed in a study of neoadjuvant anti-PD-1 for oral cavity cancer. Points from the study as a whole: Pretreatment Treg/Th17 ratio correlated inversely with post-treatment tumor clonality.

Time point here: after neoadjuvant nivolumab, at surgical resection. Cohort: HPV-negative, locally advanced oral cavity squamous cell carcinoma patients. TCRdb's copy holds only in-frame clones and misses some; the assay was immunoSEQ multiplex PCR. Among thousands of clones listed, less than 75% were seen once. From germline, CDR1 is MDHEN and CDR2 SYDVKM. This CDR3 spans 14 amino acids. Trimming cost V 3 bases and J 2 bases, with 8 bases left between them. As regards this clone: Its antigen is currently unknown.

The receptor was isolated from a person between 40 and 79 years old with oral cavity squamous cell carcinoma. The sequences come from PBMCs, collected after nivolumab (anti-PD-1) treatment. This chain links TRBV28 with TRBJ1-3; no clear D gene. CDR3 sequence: CASSFRTAGNTIYF. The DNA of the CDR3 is TGTGCCAGCAGTTTTCGGACGGCTGGAAACACCATATATTTT.